This entry concerns a single T cell receptor beta chain. Its specificity is unknown. The ends were cut back, 0 bases at V and 3 bases at J, with 13 bases in the middle. This CDR3 is 16 amino acids long. Per germline, CDR1 SGHRS and CDR2 YFSETQ. The sample comes from a study of CD8 T cells in ankylosing spondylitis. Using quantitative 5'-RACE with molecular barcodes, the authors made TCR beta libraries. One entry per CDR3 protein results from TCRdb running MiXCR on the 5' RACE reads. Here the sample spans 670,000 or so distinct CDR3 sequences, 15% to 20% being singletons. Study findings and constraints: Ankylosing spondylitis blood appeared to be characterized by a TCR beta motif of 8 or 9 highly homologous variants.

The chain combines TRBV5-1 with TRBJ2-1; D not certain. The TCR was taken from a male donor with ankylosing spondylitis. Specimen: blood, either unsorted or a sorted T cell fraction (not recorded which). DNA of the CDR3: TGCGCCAGCAGCTTGGTGACGACTTCCCTCTACAATGAGCAGTTCTTC. It translates to CASSLVTTSLYNEQFF.